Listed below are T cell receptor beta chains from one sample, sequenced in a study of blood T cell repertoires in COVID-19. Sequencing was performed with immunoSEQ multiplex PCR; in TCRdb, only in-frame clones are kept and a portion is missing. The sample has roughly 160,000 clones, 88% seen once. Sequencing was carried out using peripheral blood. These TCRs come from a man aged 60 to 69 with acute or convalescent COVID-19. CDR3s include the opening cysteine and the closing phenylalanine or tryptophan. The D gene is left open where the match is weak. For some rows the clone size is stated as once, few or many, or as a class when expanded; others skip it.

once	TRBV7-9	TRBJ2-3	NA	TGTGCCAGCAGCTTAAGGGAGAGACCCGATACGCAGTATTTT	CASSLRERPDTQYF
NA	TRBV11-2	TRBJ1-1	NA	TGTGCCAGCAGCCCGGTCGTTAACACTGAAGCTTTCTTT	CASSPVVNTEAFF
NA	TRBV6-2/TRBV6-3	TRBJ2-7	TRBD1	TGTGCCAGCAGCGCCCCCCGACAGGGGGCCTACGAGCAGTACTTC	CASSAPRQGAYEQYF
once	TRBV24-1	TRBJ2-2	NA	TGTGCCACCAGTGTCGACCACAGCGGGGAGCTGTTTTTT	CATSVDHSGELFF
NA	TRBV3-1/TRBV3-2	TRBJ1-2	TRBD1	TGTGCCAGCAGCCATGGGACAGGGGTGGGATATGGCTACACCTTC	CASSHGTGVGYGYTF
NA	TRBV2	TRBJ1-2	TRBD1	TGTGCCAGCTCCTACCCCGGACAGGTTTATAGCTACACCTTC	CASSYPGQVYSYTF
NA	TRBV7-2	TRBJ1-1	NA	TGTGCCAGCACCTTAACGGGAATGAACACTGAAGCTTTCTTT	CASTLTGMNTEAFF
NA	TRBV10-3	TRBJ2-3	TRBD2	TGTGCCATCAGTGAAGGACTAGCGGGGGCTCGCACAGATACGCAGTATTTT	CAISEGLAGARTDTQYF
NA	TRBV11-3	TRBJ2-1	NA	TGTGCCAGCACGCCGATCGGAGTCACCTACAATGAGCAGTTCTTC	CASTPIGVTYNEQFF
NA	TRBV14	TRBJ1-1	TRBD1	TGTGCCAGCAGCCAAGAAAGGCCAGGGAAGGGGAGCAGGGGGCGCTTCTTGGACACTGAAGCTTTCTTT	CASSQERPGKGSRGRFLDTEAFF
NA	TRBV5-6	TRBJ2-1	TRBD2	TGTGCCAGCAGCGCTCTTCTAGCGGGGGGGACCTACAATGAGCAGTTCTTC	CASSALLAGGTYNEQFF
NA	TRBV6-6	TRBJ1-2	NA	TGTGCCAGCAGTTACAGCCAAGACAGGAGGTATGGCTACACCTTC	CASSYSQDRRYGYTF
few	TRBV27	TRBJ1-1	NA	TGTGCCAGCAGTTTAGGGGGCTTAGCTGAAGCTTTCTTT	CASSLGGLAEAFF
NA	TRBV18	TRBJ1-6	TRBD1	TGTGCCAGCTCACCTGACAGGGGGCCTTCACCCCTCCACTTT	CASSPDRGPSPLHF
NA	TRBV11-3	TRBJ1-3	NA	TGTGCCAGCACCAACAGGTTACCTGGAAACACCATATATTTT	CASTNRLPGNTIYF
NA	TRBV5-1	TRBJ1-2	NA	TGCGCCAGCAGCTTGGGGGACAAACGGTGGGGCTACACCTTC	CASSLGDKRWGYTF
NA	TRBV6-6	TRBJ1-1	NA	TGTGCCAGCACCGGCCAGGGGATGAACACTGAAGCTTTCTTT	CASTGQGMNTEAFF
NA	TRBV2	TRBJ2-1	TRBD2	TGTGCCAGCAGTGAGGGGACTAGCGTCAGCGGGTATGAGCAGTTCTTC	CASSEGTSVSGYEQFF
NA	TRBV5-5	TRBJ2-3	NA	TGTGCCAGCAGCTTGGACAGCCAGAGACCCACAGATACGCAGTATTTT	CASSLDSQRPTDTQYF
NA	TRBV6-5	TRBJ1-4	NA	TGTGCCAGCAGTTTTGGGGGAGGGCCGGGTGAAAAACTGTTTTTT	CASSFGGGPGEKLFF
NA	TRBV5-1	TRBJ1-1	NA	TGCGCCAGCAGCCTCCGGGACACTGAAGCTTTCTTT	CASSLRDTEAFF
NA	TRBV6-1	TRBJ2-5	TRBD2	TGTGCCAGCAGTCCCAGCGGGAACCAAGAGACCCAGTACTTC	CASSPSGNQETQYF
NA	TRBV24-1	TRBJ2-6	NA	TGTGCCACCAGCGCAGGGGCCTATAGCTCTGGGGCCAACGTCCTGACTTTC	CATSAGAYSSGANVLTF
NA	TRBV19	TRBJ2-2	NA	TGTGCCAGTAGGCGAGTAGTCGGCACCGGGGAGCTGTTTTTT	CASRRVVGTGELFF
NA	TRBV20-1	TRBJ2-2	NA	TGCAGTGCCAAACGTACTGGGGAGCTGTTTTTT	CSAKRTGELFF
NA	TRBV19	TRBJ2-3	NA	TGTGCCAGTAGTATAAGATATGCAGGGATAACAACAGATACGCAGTATTTT	CASSIRYAGITTDTQYF
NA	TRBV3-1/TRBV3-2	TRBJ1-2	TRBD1	TGTGCCAGCAGCCAGACGAGACAGGGCTATGGCTACACCTTC	CASSQTRQGYGYTF
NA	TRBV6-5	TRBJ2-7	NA	TGTGCCAGCAGCTCTGAACGGACATCCACCTACGAGCAGTACTTC	CASSSERTSTYEQYF